This TCR beta chain appears in the sequencing data of a study of blood T cell repertoires in COVID-19. About the study: The United States, Italy and Spain were the sources of the acute and convalescent COVID-19 samples. The analysed material was cDNA or gDNA that came from T cells, B-cell-depleted T cells, or PBMCs.

Original data processing: Estimates of nucleated cell counts were drawn from the amplification of reference gene primers. The protocol was immunoSEQ multiplex PCR, while the TCRdb copy is restricted to in-frame clones and leaves out a portion. The V and J calls and the clone size are those of that table, but D and trimming were determined from the DNA. Of about 29,000 clones detected, around 82% appear once; the ten largest clones hold 9% to 10%. V was shortened by 3 bases and J by 2 bases, with 14 bases between the two germline ends. The V gene's germline CDR1 is MGHRA and CDR2 YSYEKL. CDR3 length equals 15 residues.

This TCR came from a man aged 80 or over with active COVID-19. Sample: peripheral blood. The genes are TRBV4-1 and TRBJ2-7; TRBD2 might be the D (6 bases). Here the CDR3 DNA reads TGCGCCAGCAGCCAGGGTGGAGGGGATCCCTACGAGCAGTACTTC. This sequence encodes CASSQGGGDPYEQYF.